This is a list of T cell receptor beta chains from one sample in a study of neoadjuvant anti-PD-1 for oral cavity cancer. The repertoire was sequenced with immunoSEQ multiplex PCR; TCRdb's copy has only in-frame clones and lacks some. The sample carries 9,500 to 12,000 clones, 52% recorded once. The sequencing used tumor tissue, collected before nivolumab (anti-PD-1) treatment. The receptors come from a person aged 35-80 years with oral cavity squamous cell carcinoma. CDR3s include the opening cysteine and the closing phenylalanine or tryptophan. Each record gives: J gene, clone size, D gene, V gene, CDR3 protein, CDR3 DNA. A D gene is named only where the DNA matches it firmly. The size of a clone is reported for some rows only, either as once, few or many, or as a class for expanded clones.

J: TRBJ1-1
size: .
D: TRBD1
V: TRBV19
CDR3: CASSLNRGWAFF
DNA: TGTGCCAGTAGCCTAAACAGGGGATGGGCTTTCTTT

J: TRBJ2-7
size: .
D: .
V: TRBV14
CDR3: CASARGPSAYEQYF
DNA: TGTGCCAGCGCGCGGGGTCCATCCGCCTACGAGCAGTACTTC

J: TRBJ2-2
size: few
D: .
V: TRBV5-8
CDR3: CASSSRGSNTGELFF
DNA: TGTGCCAGCAGCTCACGGGGGTCGAACACCGGGGAGCTGTTTTTT

J: TRBJ2-7
size: few
D: TRBD1
V: TRBV6-5
CDR3: CASSYSTGGPYEQYF
DNA: TGTGCCAGCAGTTACTCGACAGGGGGACCCTACGAGCAGTACTTC

J: TRBJ1-4
size: .
D: .
V: TRBV5-8
CDR3: CASQAWEKLFF
DNA: TGTGCCAGCCAGGCATGGGAAAAACTGTTTTTT

J: TRBJ2-5
size: .
D: .
V: TRBV7-2
CDR3: CASSLLSGWETQYF
DNA: TGTGCCAGCAGCTTACTCTCAGGCTGGGAGACCCAGTACTTC

J: TRBJ2-2
size: .
D: .
V: TRBV7-3
CDR3: CASSLQGANTGELFF
DNA: TGTGCCAGCAGCCTACAGGGCGCGAACACCGGGGAGCTGTTTTTT

J: TRBJ2-5
size: once
D: .
V: TRBV7-9
CDR3: CASSLFGRLETQYF
DNA: TGTGCCAGCAGCTTATTTGGTCGTTTAGAGACCCAGTACTTC

J: TRBJ2-2
size: .
D: TRBD2
V: TRBV7-2
CDR3: CASRTSGGSGTGELFF
DNA: TGTGCCAGCAGGACTAGCGGGGGGAGTGGCACTGGGGAGCTGTTTTTT

J: TRBJ1-2
size: .
D: .
V: TRBV6-1
CDR3: CASSEYALGYGYTF
DNA: TGTGCCAGCAGTGAATACGCTCTCGGATATGGCTACACCTTC

J: TRBJ2-7
size: .
D: .
V: TRBV5-6
CDR3: CASSLQGINYEQYF
DNA: TGTGCCAGCAGTTTACAGGGTATTAACTACGAGCAGTACTTC

J: TRBJ2-1
size: few
D: .
V: TRBV9
CDR3: CASSVTSEYNEQFF
DNA: TGTGCCAGCAGCGTAACTAGTGAGTACAATGAGCAGTTCTTC

J: TRBJ2-2
size: .
D: .
V: TRBV7-6
CDR3: CASSLAVTGELFF
DNA: TGTGCCAGCAGCTTAGCGGTCACCGGGGAGCTGTTTTTT

J: TRBJ1-2
size: .
D: .
V: TRBV2
CDR3: CASNPDRTFGGYTF
DNA: TGTGCCAGCAACCCCGACAGGACGTTTGGTGGCTACACCTTC